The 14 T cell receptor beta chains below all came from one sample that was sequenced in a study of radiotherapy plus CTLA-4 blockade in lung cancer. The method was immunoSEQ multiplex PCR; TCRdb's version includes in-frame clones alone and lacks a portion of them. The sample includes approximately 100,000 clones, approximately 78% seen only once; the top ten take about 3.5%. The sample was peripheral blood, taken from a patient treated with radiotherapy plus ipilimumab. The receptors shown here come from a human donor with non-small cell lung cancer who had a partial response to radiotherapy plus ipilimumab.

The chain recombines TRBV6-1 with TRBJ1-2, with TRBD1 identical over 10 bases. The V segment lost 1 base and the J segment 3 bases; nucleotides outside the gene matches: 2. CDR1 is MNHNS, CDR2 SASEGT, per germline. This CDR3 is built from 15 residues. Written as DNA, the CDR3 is TGTGCCAGCAGTGAAGGACAGGGGGCGCACTATGGCTACACCTTC. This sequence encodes CASSEGQGAHYGYTF.

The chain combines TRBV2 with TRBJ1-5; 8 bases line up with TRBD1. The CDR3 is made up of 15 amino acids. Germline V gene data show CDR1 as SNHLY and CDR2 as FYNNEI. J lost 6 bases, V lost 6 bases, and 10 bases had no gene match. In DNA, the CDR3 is TGTGCCAGCAGGGGGTCGGACAGGGTGGGTCAGCCCCAGCATTTT. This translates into CASRGSDRVGQPQHF.

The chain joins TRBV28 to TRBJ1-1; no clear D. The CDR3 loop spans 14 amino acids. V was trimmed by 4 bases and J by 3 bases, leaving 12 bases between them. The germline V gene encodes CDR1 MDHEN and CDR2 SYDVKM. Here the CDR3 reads CASSSILVHTEAFF. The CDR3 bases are TGTGCCAGCAGTTCAATATTAGTTCACACTGAAGCTTTCTTT.

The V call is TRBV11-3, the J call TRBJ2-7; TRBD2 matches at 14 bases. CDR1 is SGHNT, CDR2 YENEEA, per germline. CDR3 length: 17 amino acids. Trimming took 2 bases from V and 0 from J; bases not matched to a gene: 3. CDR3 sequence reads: CASSLTGLAGVSYEQYF. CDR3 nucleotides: TGTGCCAGCAGCTTAACGGGACTAGCGGGGGTCTCCTACGAGCAGTACTTC.

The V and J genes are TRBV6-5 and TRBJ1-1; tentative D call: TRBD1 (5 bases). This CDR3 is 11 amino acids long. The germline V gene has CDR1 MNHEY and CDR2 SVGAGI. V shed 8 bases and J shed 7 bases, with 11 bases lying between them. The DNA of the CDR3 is TGTGCCAGCCGCAGGGATGGTGAAGCTTTCTTT. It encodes CASRRDGEAFF.

The CDR3 DNA reads as TGCAGCGTGGGACTAGCGGGAGGGGGTGAGCAGTTCTTC. This gives the protein CSVGLAGGGEQFF. V and J are TRBV29-1 and TRBJ2-1; 16 nucleotides align to TRBD2. Germline values: CDR1 SQVTM, CDR2 ANQGSEA. CDR3 length: 13 residues. The ends lost 6 bases at V and 9 bases at J; junction bases unmatched: 2.

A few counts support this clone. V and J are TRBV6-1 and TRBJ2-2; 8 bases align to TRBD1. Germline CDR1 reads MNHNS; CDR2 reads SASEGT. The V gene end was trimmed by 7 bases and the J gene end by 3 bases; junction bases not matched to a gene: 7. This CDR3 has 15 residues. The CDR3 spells CASIIDRGYTGELFF. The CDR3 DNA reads TGTGCCAGCATTATCGACAGGGGATACACCGGGGAGCTGTTTTTT.

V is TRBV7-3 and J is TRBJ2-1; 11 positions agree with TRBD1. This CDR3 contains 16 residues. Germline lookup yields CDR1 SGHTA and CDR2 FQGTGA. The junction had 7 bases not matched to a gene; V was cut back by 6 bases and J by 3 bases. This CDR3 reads CASSYSDRGRYNEQFF. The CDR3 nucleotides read TGTGCCAGCAGTTACTCGGACAGGGGGCGCTACAATGAGCAGTTCTTC.

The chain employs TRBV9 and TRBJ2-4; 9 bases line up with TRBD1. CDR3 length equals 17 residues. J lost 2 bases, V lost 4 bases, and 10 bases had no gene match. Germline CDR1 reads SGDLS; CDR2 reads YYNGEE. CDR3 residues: CASSPRDREGPKNIQYF. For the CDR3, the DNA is TGTGCCAGCAGCCCCAGGGACAGGGAGGGTCCCAAAAACATTCAGTACTTC.

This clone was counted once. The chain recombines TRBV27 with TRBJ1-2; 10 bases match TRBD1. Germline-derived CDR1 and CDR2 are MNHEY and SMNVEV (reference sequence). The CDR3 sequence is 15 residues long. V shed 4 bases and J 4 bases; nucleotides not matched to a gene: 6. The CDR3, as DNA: TGTGCCAGCAGTTCCCGACAGGGGGCAGCCTATGGCTACACCTTC. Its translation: CASSSRQGAAYGYTF.

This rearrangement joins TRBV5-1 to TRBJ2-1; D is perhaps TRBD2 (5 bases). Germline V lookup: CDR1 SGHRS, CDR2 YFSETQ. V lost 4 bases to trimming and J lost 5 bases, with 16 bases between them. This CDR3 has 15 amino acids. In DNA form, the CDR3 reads TGCGCCAGCAGCACCGTTTCGGGAACCGACAATGAGCAGTTCTTC. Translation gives CASSTVSGTDNEQFF.

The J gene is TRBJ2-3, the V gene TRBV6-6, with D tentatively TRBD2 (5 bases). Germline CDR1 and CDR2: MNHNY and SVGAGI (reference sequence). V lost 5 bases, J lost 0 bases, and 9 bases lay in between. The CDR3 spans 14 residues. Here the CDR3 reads CASSLGLSTDTQYF. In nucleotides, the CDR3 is TGTGCCAGCAGTCTTGGACTGAGCACAGATACGCAGTATTTT.

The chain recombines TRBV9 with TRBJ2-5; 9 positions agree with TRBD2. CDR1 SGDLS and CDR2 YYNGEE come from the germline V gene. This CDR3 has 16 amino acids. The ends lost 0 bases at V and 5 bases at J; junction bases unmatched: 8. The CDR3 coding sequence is TGTGCCAGCAGCGTAGTGGCGGGAGGGCCAACCGAGACCCAGTACTTC. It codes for CASSVVAGGPTETQYF.

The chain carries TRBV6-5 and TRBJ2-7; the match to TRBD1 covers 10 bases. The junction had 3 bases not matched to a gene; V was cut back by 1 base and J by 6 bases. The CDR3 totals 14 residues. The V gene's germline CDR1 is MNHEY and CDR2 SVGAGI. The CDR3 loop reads CASSYWDRGGEQYF. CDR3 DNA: TGTGCCAGCAGTTACTGGGACAGGGGAGGCGAGCAGTACTTC.